The 16 T cell receptor beta chains presented below share a single source sample, sequenced in a study of T cells in Graves' hyperthyroidism and ophthalmopathy. RNA transcripts provided the source from which TCR beta CDR3 regions were amplified. Using the HTBI primer set, a first-round RT-PCR was run on the TCR CDR3. Each CDR3 protein gets one entry after TCRdb re-called the multiplex PCR reads with MiXCR. The sample contains 340,000 or so distinct CDR3 sequences, roughly 18% of which appear only once. Material: blood. Receptor source: a woman aged 50 to 65 with Graves' hyperthyroidism.

In this sample, this clonotype turned up many times. This rearrangement joins TRBV7-2 to TRBJ2-7, with D unresolved. The V end was cut by 1 base, the J end by 4 bases, with 11 bases between. The CDR3 spans 14 residues. CDR1 and CDR2 from the germline V gene are SGHTA and FQGNSA. The CDR3 region has the DNA TGTGCCAGCAGCTTAGGCTTAGCCCAATACGAGCAGTACTTC. Encoded protein: CASSLGLAQYEQYF.

The chain carries TRBV20-1 and TRBJ1-5, with no clear D. Germline lookup yields CDR1 DFQATT and CDR2 SNEGSKA (reference sequence). The CDR3 is 13 amino acids. V lost 3 bases and J 1 base, leaving 7 bases between the germline ends. CDR3 loop: CSARGGSNQPQHF. Written as DNA, the CDR3 is TGCAGTGCTAGGGGAGGAAGCAATCAGCCCCAGCATTTT.

V and J are TRBV27 and TRBJ2-7; 8 positions agree with TRBD1. V was pared by 3 bases and J by 2 bases, with 3 bases of the junction left unmatched. The CDR3 spans 14 residues. Germline V gene lookup returns CDR1 MNHEY and CDR2 SMNVEV (reference sequence). The CDR3 loop is CASSFSGQAYEQYF. Written as DNA, the CDR3 is TGTGCCAGCAGTTTCTCGGGACAGGCCTACGAGCAGTACTTC.

The chain combines TRBV12-5 with TRBJ2-5; D call uncertain. V lost 3 bases to trimming and J lost 5 bases, with 10 bases between them. The CDR3 runs 13 residues. Germline values: CDR1 LGHNT, CDR2 FRNRAP. The CDR3 sequence: CASGLWSEETQYF. The CDR3 coding sequence is TGTGCTAGTGGTTTATGGAGTGAGGAGACCCAGTACTTC.

This sequence joins TRBV3-1 and TRBJ2-1, with 9 bases lining up with TRBD2. The CDR3 is 16 residues long. CDR1 and CDR2 (germline): LGHDT, YNNKEL (reference sequence). V was pared by 4 bases and J by 8 bases, with 12 bases of the junction left unmatched. Here the CDR3 DNA reads TGTGCCAGCAGCCCCGCCGGGCGGGAGGGCCGCTATGAGCAGTTCTTC. Its protein product is CASSPAGREGRYEQFF.

This clonotype was detected ten times or more. The rearrangement links TRBV12-5 to TRBJ1-5; D is uncertain. The germline CDR1 and CDR2 sequences are LGHNT and FRNRAP. V lost 7 bases to trimming and J lost 0 bases, with 13 bases between them. This CDR3 has 15 residues. CDR3 DNA sequence: TGTGCTAGTGCCCCCCCGGAGGTTAGCAATCAGCCCCAGCATTTT. Residues: CASAPPEVSNQPQHF.

This clonotype appeared many times. The rearrangement uses TRBV7-2 and TRBJ2-5; perhaps TRBD2 as D (5 bases). CDR1 is SGHTA and CDR2 is FQGNSA in the germline V gene. Trimming removed 1 base from V and 4 bases from J, with 16 bases in between. CDR3 length equals 16 residues. CDR3 sequence reads: CASSLDIASARETQYF. CDR3 coding DNA: TGTGCCAGCAGCTTAGATATAGCGTCAGCGAGAGAGACCCAGTACTTC.

This clonotype has more than one count but fewer than ten. The chain has TRBV20-1 and TRBJ1-2, with 12 bases identical to TRBD1. The trim removed 1 base at V and 6 bases at J, leaving 6 bases unmatched. CDR1 and CDR2 from the germline V gene are DFQATT and SNEGSKA (reference sequence). CDR3 size: 15 residues. Here the CDR3 DNA reads TGCAGTGCTAGAGTCCCGGGACAGGGGGCGGATGGCTACACCTTC. Protein: CSARVPGQGADGYTF.

The rearrangement uses TRBV5-4 and TRBJ2-3; 10 bases are a match to TRBD2. Germline CDR1 and CDR2: SGHNT and YYREEE (reference sequence). The ends lost 6 bases at V and 1 base at J; junction bases unmatched: 17. The CDR3 runs 19 residues. Written as DNA, the CDR3 is TGTGCCAGCAAGGTCGGGCTAGCGGGGGTCGCGGCTGGCACAGATACGCAGTATTTT. Its translation: CASKVGLAGVAAGTDTQYF.

This clonotype was found many times. V and J are TRBV6-1 and TRBJ2-4, with D possibly matching TRBD1 (6 bases). Trimming left V 5 bases short and J 6 bases short, with 23 bases between. This CDR3 has 17 residues. Germline CDR1 and CDR2: MNHNS and SASEGT. The CDR3 loop reads CASSRRPKQGPGNIQYF. The CDR3 DNA follows: TGTGCCAGCAGTAGACGCCCCAAACAGGGACCTGGAAACATTCAGTACTTC.

This clonotype was found many times. The V gene is TRBV28, the J gene TRBJ2-7; TRBD2 might be the D (5 bases). CDR3 size: 13 residues. V dropped 7 bases and J dropped 0 bases, with 10 bases sitting between them. The germline CDR1 and CDR2 sequences are MDHEN and SYDVKM. The CDR3 bases are TGTGCCAGCAAGCCAGCGGTCTCCTACGAGCAGTACTTC. Encoded protein: CASKPAVSYEQYF.

This clonotype was counted many times. This chain connects TRBV11-2 to TRBJ1-1, with D tentatively TRBD1 (5 bases). Germline loops: CDR1 SGHAT, CDR2 FQNNGV. This CDR3 comprises 13 residues. Between the trimmed V and J ends, which lost 7 bases and 3 bases, there was a span of 12 bases. CDR3 amino acids: CASTRPGDTEAFF. The CDR3 nucleotides are TGTGCCAGCACCCGTCCGGGGGACACTGAAGCTTTCTTT.

This clonotype was seen many times. The V call is TRBV15, the J call TRBJ2-7; 9 bases fit TRBD1. CDR3 length: 13 residues. In germline, CDR1 is LNHNV, CDR2 YYDKDF (reference sequence). The trim removed 3 bases at V and 4 bases at J, leaving 1 base unmatched. Written as DNA, the CDR3 is TGTGCCACCAGCAGGGGGACAGGGTACGAGCAGTACGTC. It encodes CATSRGTGYEQYV.

This chain joins TRBV19 and TRBJ2-3; D is uncertain. V was clipped by 6 bases and J by 0 bases, with 13 bases between them. Germline V gene data show CDR1 as LNHDA and CDR2 as SQIVND (reference sequence). The CDR3 totals 15 residues. This CDR3 is CASRPAGTSTDTQYF. The CDR3 DNA reads as TGTGCCAGTAGGCCGGCCGGAACTAGCACAGATACGCAGTATTTT. Combining the CDR3 with reference TRBV19 and TRBJ2-3 gives the whole variable domain DGGITQSPKYLFRKEGQNVTLSCEQNLNHDAMYWYRQDPGQGLRLIYYSQIVNDFQKGDIAEGYSVSREKKESFPLTVTSAQKNPTAFYLCASRPAGTSTDTQYFGPGTRLTVL.

In the case of this clonotype: A much larger clone differs from this one at a single base, so this may be a read error. The DNA for the CDR3 is TGTGCCAGCAGTGAAAGCGGCGGGGGAGGTTACAATCAGCCCCAGCATTTT. Its translation is CASSESGGGGYNQPQHF. The V gene is TRBV6-1, the J gene TRBJ1-5, with a possible D match to TRBD1 (5 bases). Germline V gene lookup returns CDR1 MNHNS and CDR2 SASEGT. Deletions cut 2 bases from V and 3 bases from J, with 17 bases between. The CDR3 has 17 residues.

This clonotype was counted at least ten times. V usage is TRBV7-3 and J usage is TRBJ2-1; D is unresolved. The CDR3 extends over 12 amino acids. V was cut by 5 bases and J by 7 bases, with 9 bases left in between. Germline CDR1 SGHTA, CDR2 FQGTGA. CDR3: CASSPGGNEQFF. In DNA, the CDR3 is TGTGCCAGCAGCCCCGGCGGTAATGAGCAGTTCTTC.